The rows below give T cell receptor beta chains drawn from one sample of a study of blood T cell repertoires in COVID-19. The assay was immunoSEQ multiplex PCR, and TCRdb's table has in-frame clones only and misses some. Seen here are hundreds of thousands of clones, roughly nine tenths observed once, and the top ten hold 2.5% to 3.5%. Sequences were obtained from PBMCs or T cells enriched from blood (not recorded which). These receptors came from a woman between 45 and 60 years old who had been exposed to COVID-19. CDR3s include the opening cysteine and the closing phenylalanine or tryptophan. D genes are given only for firm matches. The size entry is marked missing in some rows and otherwise reads once, few, many or a size class.

abundance: medium-sized
v_gene: TRBV5-5
j_gene: TRBJ1-1
d_gene: NA
CDR3aa: CASSPDVTGGNEAFF
CDR3nt: TGTGCCAGCAGCCCCGATGTGACAGGAGGAAATGAAGCTTTCTTT

abundance: NA
v_gene: TRBV19
j_gene: TRBJ2-2
d_gene: NA
CDR3aa: CASTLDSNTGELFF
CDR3nt: TGTGCCAGTACCCTCGACAGCAACACCGGGGAGCTGTTTTTT

abundance: once
v_gene: TRBV18
j_gene: TRBJ2-5
d_gene: TRBD2
CDR3aa: CASSRTSGGYQETQYF
CDR3nt: TGTGCCAGCTCGCGGACTAGCGGGGGATACCAAGAGACCCAGTACTTC

abundance: once
v_gene: TRBV19
j_gene: TRBJ1-5
d_gene: NA
CDR3aa: CASSIIGDSNQPQHF
CDR3nt: TGTGCCAGTAGTATAATAGGGGATAGCAATCAGCCCCAGCATTTT

abundance: NA
v_gene: TRBV2
j_gene: TRBJ1-3
d_gene: NA
CDR3aa: CASSEHTDRNTIYF
CDR3nt: TGTGCCAGCAGTGAACATACAGACCGAAACACCATATATTTT

abundance: NA
v_gene: TRBV5-6
j_gene: TRBJ2-5
d_gene: TRBD2
CDR3aa: CASSLQSLTSAETQYF
CDR3nt: TGTGCCAGCAGCTTGCAATCCCTGACTAGCGCGGAGACCCAGTACTTC

abundance: few
v_gene: TRBV28
j_gene: TRBJ1-2
d_gene: NA
CDR3aa: CASSSPSVTGPYGYTF
CDR3nt: TGTGCCAGCAGTTCTCCATCCGTCACAGGCCCCTATGGCTACACCTTC

abundance: once
v_gene: TRBV7-2
j_gene: TRBJ2-5
d_gene: TRBD2
CDR3aa: CASSSVTSGGGTQYF
CDR3nt: TGTGCCAGCAGCTCCGTGACTAGCGGGGGGGGGACCCAGTACTTC

abundance: NA
v_gene: TRBV7-9
j_gene: TRBJ2-1
d_gene: NA
CDR3aa: CASRSDSYNEQFF
CDR3nt: TGTGCCAGCAGATCTGACAGCTACAATGAGCAGTTCTTC

abundance: NA
v_gene: TRBV5-4
j_gene: TRBJ1-3
d_gene: TRBD1
CDR3aa: CASSGTGAGNTIYF
CDR3nt: TGTGCCAGCAGCGGGACAGGGGCTGGAAACACCATATATTTT

abundance: many
v_gene: TRBV6-4
j_gene: TRBJ1-2
d_gene: NA
CDR3aa: CASSESAEGGYTF
CDR3nt: TGTGCCAGCAGTGAATCAGCTGAGGGTGGCTACACCTTC

abundance: NA
v_gene: TRBV6-6
j_gene: TRBJ2-7
d_gene: TRBD2
CDR3aa: CASSPSGVAGLNSYEQYF
CDR3nt: TGTGCCAGCAGTCCCTCGGGGGTAGCGGGGTTAAATTCCTACGAGCAGTACTTC

abundance: NA
v_gene: TRBV2
j_gene: TRBJ2-7
d_gene: NA
CDR3aa: CASSEVGRGHEQYF
CDR3nt: TGTGCCAGCAGTGAAGTTGGCAGGGGCCACGAGCAGTACTTC

abundance: NA
v_gene: TRBV11-2
j_gene: TRBJ2-7
d_gene: TRBD1
CDR3aa: CASSLGTTGFFYEQYF
CDR3nt: TGTGCCAGCAGCTTAGGGACGACAGGGTTTTTTTACGAGCAGTACTTC

abundance: NA
v_gene: TRBV7-2
j_gene: TRBJ2-7
d_gene: NA
CDR3aa: CASSPGQSYEQYF
CDR3nt: TGTGCCAGCAGCCCCGGACAAAGTTACGAGCAGTACTTC

abundance: NA
v_gene: TRBV10-1
j_gene: TRBJ1-1
d_gene: NA
CDR3aa: CASEEEAFF
CDR3nt: TGCGCCAGCGAAGAGGAAGCTTTCTTT

abundance: NA
v_gene: TRBV6-4
j_gene: TRBJ1-2
d_gene: NA
CDR3aa: CASSSDSRAFYGYTF
CDR3nt: TGTGCCAGCAGTTCCGACAGCCGGGCCTTCTATGGCTACACCTTC

abundance: NA
v_gene: TRBV7-7
j_gene: TRBJ2-3
d_gene: TRBD2
CDR3aa: CASSPLLAGDRTQYF
CDR3nt: TGTGCTAGCAGCCCTTTACTAGCGGGGGACCGTACGCAGTATTTT

abundance: NA
v_gene: TRBV3-1/TRBV3-2
j_gene: TRBJ1-6
d_gene: NA
CDR3aa: CASSQDTRNSPLHF
CDR3nt: TGTGCCAGCAGCCAAGATACCAGAAATTCACCCCTCCACTTT

abundance: NA
v_gene: TRBV25-1
j_gene: TRBJ1-1
d_gene: NA
CDR3aa: CASTIQGMNTEAFF
CDR3nt: TGTGCCAGCACGATACAGGGAATGAACACTGAAGCTTTCTTT

abundance: once
v_gene: TRBV20-1
j_gene: TRBJ1-4
d_gene: NA
CDR3aa: CSASGGGSEKLFF
CDR3nt: TGCAGTGCTAGTGGCGGTGGGAGTGAAAAACTGTTTTTT

abundance: NA
v_gene: TRBV28
j_gene: TRBJ2-7
d_gene: TRBD2
CDR3aa: CASSSSGVRVNSYEQYF
CDR3nt: TGTGCCAGCAGTTCTAGCGGGGTTCGGGTAAACTCCTACGAGCAGTACTTC

abundance: NA
v_gene: TRBV2
j_gene: TRBJ2-2
d_gene: TRBD2
CDR3aa: CASSDPGGGTGELFF
CDR3nt: TGTGCCAGCAGTGACCCGGGCGGGGGAACCGGGGAGCTGTTTTTT

abundance: few
v_gene: TRBV7-9
j_gene: TRBJ2-5
d_gene: TRBD2
CDR3aa: CASSGVALAETQYF
CDR3nt: TGTGCCAGCAGCGGCGTAGCACTAGCGGAGACCCAGTACTTC

abundance: NA
v_gene: TRBV19
j_gene: TRBJ1-5
d_gene: TRBD1
CDR3aa: CATRGLDQPQHF
CDR3nt: TGTGCCACCAGGGGGCTGGATCAGCCCCAGCATTTT

abundance: NA
v_gene: TRBV11-3
j_gene: TRBJ2-1
d_gene: NA
CDR3aa: CASSSEGEQFF
CDR3nt: TGTGCCAGCAGCTCGGAGGGTGAGCAGTTCTTC

abundance: NA
v_gene: TRBV3-1/TRBV3-2
j_gene: TRBJ2-5
d_gene: NA
CDR3aa: CASSQLYAGGETQYF
CDR3nt: TGTGCCAGCAGCCAACTGTACGCAGGGGGGGAGACCCAGTACTTC

abundance: NA
v_gene: TRBV25-1
j_gene: TRBJ2-5
d_gene: NA
CDR3aa: CASSEGGGLKTQYF
CDR3nt: TGTGCCAGCAGTGAAGGGGGAGGTTTGAAGACCCAGTACTTC

abundance: NA
v_gene: TRBV7-2
j_gene: TRBJ2-1
d_gene: TRBD2
CDR3aa: CASSLVGTSGGIVNEQFF
CDR3nt: TGTGCCAGCAGCTTAGTGGGGACTAGCGGGGGGATTGTCAATGAGCAGTTCTTC

abundance: NA
v_gene: TRBV28
j_gene: TRBJ2-3
d_gene: NA
CDR3aa: CASSLLGGGVEDTQYF
CDR3nt: TGTGCCAGCAGTCTGCTAGGGGGCGGGGTGGAAGATACGCAGTATTTT

abundance: NA
v_gene: TRBV4-2
j_gene: TRBJ1-5
d_gene: TRBD1
CDR3aa: CASSPRQGSNQPQHF
CDR3nt: TGTGCCAGCAGCCCCCGACAGGGCTCGAATCAGCCCCAGCATTTT

abundance: NA
v_gene: TRBV19
j_gene: TRBJ1-6
d_gene: NA
CDR3aa: CASSIGLNSPLHF
CDR3nt: TGTGCCAGTAGTATAGGCCTAAATTCACCCCTCCACTTT

abundance: once
v_gene: TRBV11-2
j_gene: TRBJ1-2
d_gene: TRBD1
CDR3aa: CASSLTQRDSVYFYGYTF
CDR3nt: TGTGCCAGCAGCTTAACACAACGGGACAGCGTTTACTTCTATGGCTACACCTTC

abundance: NA
v_gene: TRBV7-9
j_gene: TRBJ2-2
d_gene: NA
CDR3aa: CASSSHATGELFF
CDR3nt: TGTGCCAGCAGCTCACATGCCACCGGGGAGCTGTTTTTT

abundance: once
v_gene: TRBV25-1
j_gene: TRBJ1-1
d_gene: TRBD1
CDR3aa: CASSVGQGYTEAFF
CDR3nt: TGTGCCAGCAGTGTTGGACAGGGGTACACTGAAGCTTTCTTT

abundance: NA
v_gene: TRBV5-1
j_gene: TRBJ1-6
d_gene: NA
CDR3aa: CASKNNFVSVWSSYNSPLHF
CDR3nt: TGCGCCAGCAAAAACAATTTCGTAAGCGTATGGAGCTCCTATAATTCACCCCTCCACTTT

abundance: NA
v_gene: TRBV21-1
j_gene: TRBJ2-1
d_gene: NA
CDR3aa: CASRTRGGGMNNEQFF
CDR3nt: TGTGCCAGCAGAACTCGGGGAGGGGGAATGAACAATGAGCAGTTCTTC

abundance: NA
v_gene: TRBV7-9
j_gene: TRBJ2-2
d_gene: TRBD1
CDR3aa: CASRQQQGASGELFF
CDR3nt: TGTGCCAGCAGACAGCAACAGGGGGCTTCCGGGGAGCTGTTTTTT

abundance: NA
v_gene: TRBV4-2
j_gene: TRBJ2-7
d_gene: NA
CDR3aa: CASSQDGSRAGNEQYF
CDR3nt: TGTGCCAGCAGCCAAGACGGTAGCAGGGCCGGCAACGAGCAGTACTTC

abundance: NA
v_gene: TRBV7-8
j_gene: TRBJ1-6
d_gene: TRBD1
CDR3aa: CASSLHGDRVSPLHF
CDR3nt: TGTGCCAGCAGCTTACATGGGGACAGGGTTTCACCCCTCCACTTT

abundance: NA
v_gene: TRBV13
j_gene: TRBJ2-7
d_gene: NA
CDR3aa: CASSSRGTTGSYEQYF
CDR3nt: TGTGCCAGCAGCTCCCGCGGTACGACAGGCTCCTACGAGCAGTACTTC